This TCR beta chain was observed in a study of blood T cells in healthy people across ages (dated by TCRdb to between 2014 and 2017). The study in broad terms: In model experiments, roughly one uniquely barcoded TCR beta cDNA molecule per two T cells was captured by template switching. Using the same blood draw, the study looked at two additional independent replicas of 1 million unique cDNA reads for two donors, one aged 18 to 30 and the other aged 80 or older. Donors of different ages were randomly distributed across sequencing lanes to avoid experimental bias. The study measured age-related changes in TCR beta repertoire diversity using deep sequencing normalized with unique cDNA molecular identifiers. The donors were divided into four age groups: young (average approximately 17 years), middle-aged (approximately 42), aged (about 61) and long-lived (approximately 74).

Library generation was performed with 5' RACE. Instrument on record: Illumina HiSeq 2500. A second roughly 6 to 11 cycle PCR used a sample-barcoded 5' primer and a J-beta primer mix. Each TCR beta cDNA molecule received a unique molecular identifier from a template-switch 5' adaptor carrying 12 random nucleotides. Each sample yielded at least 3 million CDR3-containing paired-end reads. The Mint cDNA synthesis kit, primed by a TRBC-specific oligonucleotide, was used to synthesize first-strand cDNA from all RNA. Following uracil-DNA glycosylase treatment, a first 18-cycle PCR with universal primers M1SS and BC2_uni_R was performed on all cDNA. For the original study's pipeline: Normalization of each sample was performed by random selection of 1 million high-quality reads, each carrying a distinct molecular identifier. Reads with shared molecular identifiers were discarded instead of being binned into consensus sequences. MiTCR, set to a Q25 quality threshold and the strictest error-elimination algorithm, was used for CDR3 identification, clonotype clustering and error correction. A nonparametric unseen species model with Euler transformation was used to estimate a lower bound on total TCR beta diversity. TCRdb redid the processing of the public reads, applying fastp at Q25 and MiXCR, and retained in-frame beta chains. CDR3 protein duplicates are merged, each entry listing the most common genes and DNA. The V and J calls come from TCRdb's annotation, not from the publication. The sample table lists more than 700,000 distinct CDR3 sequences, roughly 50% of them with a count of one. Jointly, the top ten make up approximately 40% of the sample.

CDR1 LGHDT and CDR2 YNNKEL were looked up in the germline V gene (reference sequence). Here V drops 4 bases and J drops 0 bases, and the junction holds 6 bases not matched to any gene. The CDR3 numbers 15 residues from cysteine through phenylalanine. Only the CDR3 DNA is retained, 45 bases long and in frame from the first base. With respect to this clonotype: Its antigen remains undetermined. The input lacks base qualities; no much larger clone sits a single base away.

Systemically healthy Caucasian individuals from Russia, 39 in total and aged roughly 6 to 95 years, were included as donors. Each donor gave roughly 11 milliliters of peripheral blood, drawn into EDTA-treated Vacutainer tubes. Ficoll-Paque density-gradient centrifugation was used to isolate PBMCs, with at least 7 million obtained per sample. Trizol reagent was used to extract total RNA from the PBMCs, yielding at least 5.5 micrograms per sample. Naive CD45RAhigh/CD27high T cell percentages were measured by flow cytometry on a PBMC aliquot from every donor. Results and caveats for the whole study, not just this receptor: Because donor CMV infection status was unknown, age-related changes in expanded clonotypes were potentially confounded. Estimates of total diversity based on one million sequenced T cells were considered lower bounds and underestimates. As age increased, observed TCR beta diversity per million T cells dropped in a roughly linear way, and a significant reduction was already evident by age about 36. Conclusive comparison of naive and antigen-experienced compartments was prevented by the profiling of bulk unsorted PBMCs. The percentage of naive T cells measured by flow cytometry correlated strongly with observed TCR beta diversity. The long-lived group showed more naive CD4+ T cells, fewer expanded clones and increased TCR diversity than the aged group, suggesting age selection.

The source of this sequence is an elderly man in good health. Sequencing was performed on blood. The rearranged chain carries TRBV3-1 and TRBJ2-7, and 7 bases in between align with TRBD1. The CDR3 protein sequence reads: CASSRLTGPSYEQYF. In nucleotides, the sequence is TGTGCCAGCAGCCGACTGACAGGGCCCTCCTACGAGCAGTACTTC.